These 13 T cell receptor beta chains share one sample of origin, sequenced in a study of a mutant IDH1 vaccine in newly diagnosed glioma. Time point meaning: week 11, during vaccination. Topical imiquimod accompanied each vaccine dose, which consisted of 300 ug of mutant IDH1 20-mer peptide. The antigens these receptors bind are not known. The repertoire was sequenced with immunoSEQ multiplex PCR; TCRdb's copy has only in-frame clones and lacks some. The sample carries about 130,000 clones, around three quarters recorded once. Sequenced material: PBMCs, taken from a glioma patient whose treatment included an IDH1 peptide vaccine. Source of these receptors: a man in his forties with glioma.

This chain connects TRBV7-2 to TRBJ2-7, with TRBD1 matching over 8 bases. Trimming at V came to 4 bases and at J to 6 bases, leaving 5 bases not matched to a gene. Germline V gene lookup returns CDR1 SGHTA and CDR2 FQGNSA. The CDR3 has 13 amino acids. As DNA, the CDR3 is TGTGCCAGCAGCTCAGGACAGGGAGGCGAGCAGTACTTC. Protein: CASSSGQGGEQYF. The entire variable domain, with the rest obtained from reference TRBV7-2 and TRBJ2-7, is as follows: GAGVSQSPSNKVTEKGKDVELRCDPISGHTALYWYRQSLGQGLEFLIYFQGNSAPDKSGLPSDRFSAERTGGSVSTLTIQRTQQEDSAVYLCASSSGQGGEQYFGPGTRLTVT.

Notes on this clone: Germline and junction disagree at one end, which may indicate a read error. The J gene is TRBJ2-1, the V gene TRBV7-2; D is perhaps TRBD2 (6 bases). The CDR3 runs 16 residues. Germline loops: CDR1 SGHTA, CDR2 FQGNSA. The chain's CDR3 is CASRHPRSGDYNEQFF. The CDR3 nucleotides read TGTGCTAGCAGGCATCCCCGGTCGGGGGACTACAATGAGCAGTTCTTC.

This clone was seen a single time. J is TRBJ1-5 and V is TRBV29-1; D remains unclear. V was shortened by 4 bases and J by 3 bases, with 10 bases between the two germline ends. Germline V gene sequence: CDR1 SQVTM, CDR2 ANQGSEA. The CDR3 runs 13 residues. The CDR3 protein is CSVAQRHNQPQHF. The CDR3 nucleotides are TGCAGCGTTGCACAGAGGCACAATCAGCCCCAGCATTTT.

This chain joins TRBV6-5 and TRBJ2-7; D is perhaps TRBD2 (6 bases). Trimming took off 6 bases at V and 7 bases at J, with 13 bases between the two ends. Germline V gives CDR1 MNHEY, CDR2 SVGAGI. This CDR3 has 12 residues. For the CDR3, the DNA is TGTGCCAGCAGCAAGGGACTTCTTGAGCAGTACTTC. This codes for CASSKGLLEQYF.

The J gene is TRBJ1-5, the V gene TRBV27; no definite D call. Trimming stripped 5 bases from V and 7 bases from J, with 21 bases between. Per germline, CDR1 MNHEY and CDR2 SMNVEV (reference sequence). This CDR3 region has 16 residues. The CDR3 bases are TGTGCCAGCAGTCTAAACTCCGGATCCCTAGGCCAGCCCCAGCATTTT. Translation: CASSLNSGSLGQPQHF.

This chain links TRBV18 with TRBJ1-5, with TRBD1 as a possible D gene (5 bases). This CDR3 has 14 residues. Deletions cut 3 bases from V and 11 bases from J, with 17 bases between. Germline V gives CDR1 KGHSH, CDR2 LQKENI. The DNA of the CDR3 is TGTGCCAGCTCACCGCTTGCCGGGACGGATTCCCAGCATTTT. This gives the protein CASSPLAGTDSQHF.

The chain links TRBV19 to TRBJ1-5, with D possibly matching TRBD1 (6 bases). The V gene lost 4 bases and the J gene lost 2 bases, with 12 bases spanning the gap. The CDR3 is made up of 15 amino acids. Looked up from germline, CDR1 is LNHDA and CDR2 is SQIVND (reference sequence). The CDR3 sequence is CASSTGEGGNQPQHF. In nucleotides, the CDR3 is TGTGCCAGTAGTACAGGGGAGGGTGGCAATCAGCCCCAGCATTTT.

V is TRBV11-2 and J is TRBJ2-5; TRBD2 matches 9 bases. This CDR3 is built from 18 residues. The V and J ends lost 1 base and 5 bases, in that order; junction bases with no gene match: 14. Germline CDR1 is SGHAT and CDR2 is FQNNGV. CDR3 loop: CASSLGAASGALGETQYF. The CDR3 coding sequence is TGTGCCAGCAGCTTAGGCGCTGCTAGCGGGGCCCTGGGCGAGACCCAGTACTTC. Full variable domain (remainder filled in from reference TRBV11-2 and TRBJ2-5): EAGVAQSPRYKIIEKRQSVAFWCNPISGHATLYWYQQILGQGPKLLIQFQNNGVVDDSQLPKDRFSAERLKGVDSTLKIQPAKLEDSAVYLCASSLGAASGALGETQYFGPGTRLLVL.

CDR3 coding DNA: TGCAGCGGGGGAGAGACAGGGTACACCGGGGAGCTGTTTTTT. This sequence encodes CSGGETGYTGELFF. The genes are TRBV29-1 and TRBJ2-2, with 7 positions matching TRBD1. V dropped 7 bases and J dropped 3; count of bases not matched to a gene: 8. The CDR3 runs to 14 residues. The germline V gene encodes CDR1 SQVTM and CDR2 ANQGSEA.

The chain joins TRBV10-3 to TRBJ2-1; 9 bases map to TRBD1. Germline-derived CDR1 and CDR2 are ENHRY and SYGVKD. The CDR3 length is 15 residues. The V segment lost 3 bases and the J segment 7 bases; nucleotides outside the gene matches: 7. CDR3 nucleotides: TGTGCCATCAGTGATTCCGGGACAGGGTGGAATGAGCAGTTCTTC. Protein sequence: CAISDSGTGWNEQFF.

The chain is built from TRBV19 and TRBJ1-3; 9 bases align to TRBD1. Germline V gene lookup returns CDR1 LNHDA and CDR2 SQIVND (reference sequence). V gave up 4 bases and J gave up 7 bases; unmatched junction bases: 14. CDR3 length: 17 amino acids. This CDR3 reads CASSTRGTGQFGNTIYF. The CDR3 DNA is TGTGCCAGTAGTACCCGCGGGACAGGGCAATTTGGGAACACCATATATTTT.

This clone has only a few counts. The gene calls are TRBV5-1 and TRBJ1-5; 9 positions agree with TRBD1. J was trimmed by 0 bases and V by 0 bases; bases with no gene match: 1. The CDR3 totals 16 residues. Germline CDR1 SGHRS, CDR2 YFSETQ. The CDR3, as DNA: TGCGCCAGCAGCTTGGGGGACAGGGCTAGCAATCAGCCCCAGCATTTT. Its translation: CASSLGDRASNQPQHF.

The V and J genes are TRBV10-3 and TRBJ2-7; 7 nucleotides align to TRBD2. This CDR3 is built from 13 residues. CDR1 is ENHRY, CDR2 SYGVKD, per germline. Trimming cost V 6 bases and J 6 bases; bases outside gene matches: 8. CDR3 in amino acids: CAIRLREAGEQYF. The CDR3 DNA sequence: TGTGCCATCAGGCTCCGGGAGGCCGGCGAGCAGTACTTC.